The 5 T cell receptor beta chains below all came from one sample that was sequenced in a study of blood T cell repertoires in COVID-19. Method: immunoSEQ multiplex PCR; TCRdb's copy keeps in-frame clones and lacks some. The table has some 500,000 clones, over 75% seen once. Material for sequencing was PBMCs or T cells enriched from blood (not recorded which). These receptor sequences come from a woman in her forties who had recovered from COVID-19.

The J gene is TRBJ1-6, the V gene TRBV21-1; the table's D call, TRBD1, has no DNA check behind it. TRBV21-1 is a pseudogene locus. The CDR3 contains 17 residues. Here the CDR3 reads CASSPRTGSVYSSPLHF. The CDR3 DNA reads as TGTGCCAGCAGCCCCCGGACAGGGTCGGTTTATAGTTCACCCCTCCACTTT.

The chain is built from TRBV6-2 or TRBV6-3 and TRBJ1-1; D possibly corresponds to TRBD1 (5 bases). Germline lookup yields CDR1 MNHEY and CDR2 SVGEGT. Between the trimmed V and J ends, which lost 2 bases and 7 bases, there was a span of 11 bases. This CDR3 is built from 13 residues. CDR3 sequence reads: CASSYSDRLEAFF. The CDR3 DNA follows: TGTGCCAGCAGTTACAGCGACAGACTTGAAGCTTTCTTT.

This chain uses TRBV4-1 with TRBJ2-1; possible D gene TRBD2, 6 bases. There are 15 residues in the CDR3. The V end lost 0 bases, the J end lost 4 bases, and 10 bases lay between the germline ends. The germline V gene encodes CDR1 MGHRA and CDR2 YSYEKL. The CDR3 reads CASSQEMGTYNEQFF. Here the CDR3 DNA reads TGCGCCAGCAGCCAAGAGATGGGGACTTACAATGAGCAGTTCTTC.

The chain has TRBV18 and TRBJ1-5, with no clear D. V was cut by 2 bases and J by 7 bases, with 12 bases left in between. The CDR3 has 14 amino acids. The germline V gene encodes CDR1 KGHSH and CDR2 LQKENI. This CDR3 is CASSPSSGIQPQHF. CDR3 nucleotide sequence: TGTGCCAGCTCACCAAGCTCTGGTATCCAGCCCCAGCATTTT. Supplemented by reference TRBV18 and TRBJ1-5, the full variable domain reads NAGVMQNPRHLVRRRGQEARLRCSPMKGHSHVYWYRQLPEEGLKFMVYLQKENIIDESGMPKERFSAEFPKEGPSILRIQQVVRGDSAAYFCASSPSSGIQPQHFGDGTRLSIL.

The chain combines TRBV20-1 with TRBJ2-1; 9 bases match TRBD2. Trimming took 5 bases from V and 13 from J; bases not matched to a gene: 6. CDR1 and CDR2 from the germline V gene are DFQATT and SNEGSKA (reference sequence). CDR3 size: 11 residues. The CDR3 is CSAEREVVQFF. In DNA form, the CDR3 reads TGCAGTGCTGAGCGGGAGGTCGTTCAGTTCTTC.